The 13 T cell receptor beta chains below all came from one sample that was sequenced in a study of CD8 T cells in Susac syndrome. Random hexamers were used to reverse transcribe about 0.5 to 1 ug of RNA. From the immunoSEQ multiplex PCR reads, TCRdb called clonotypes with MiXCR, one entry per CDR3 protein. This sample carries 180,000 or so distinct CDR3 sequences, 90% to 95% of them seen once, and the ten largest clones take 0.085% to 0.095%. What was sequenced was CD4+ T cells from PBMCs. Receptors originate from a human donor with multiple sclerosis.

The rearrangement links TRBV30 to TRBJ2-5; tentatively, D is TRBD1 (5 bases). Trimming pared 2 bases from V and 1 base from J, leaving 8 bases between. Germline V gives CDR1 GTSNPN, CDR2 SVGIG (reference sequence). The CDR3 spans 13 residues. The CDR3 region is CAWSPRVQETQYF. CDR3 DNA sequence: TGTGCCTGGAGTCCCAGGGTCCAAGAGACCCAGTACTTC.

The chain couples TRBV29-1 to TRBJ2-7; D may match TRBD1 or TRBD2 (5 bases each). The CDR3 has 13 amino acids. Per the germline V gene, CDR1 is SQVTM and CDR2 is ANQGSEA. Trimming stripped 5 bases from V and 4 bases from J, with 15 bases between. The CDR3 loop reads CSVQRDANYEQYF. For the CDR3, the DNA is TGCAGCGTTCAGAGGGACGCAAATTACGAGCAGTACTTC.

This rearrangement joins TRBV24-1 to TRBJ2-7, with TRBD1 as a possible D gene (6 bases). The CDR3 is 11 amino acids. Germline V gives CDR1 KGHDR, CDR2 SFDVKD. The V end was cut by 12 bases, the J end by 6 bases, with 14 bases between. The CDR3 coding sequence is TGTGCCGCCGGGACATCGTTCGAGCAGTACTTC. Amino acid sequence: CAAGTSFEQYF.

V and J are TRBV30 and TRBJ2-2; D might be TRBD1 (6 bases). Germline-derived CDR1 and CDR2 are GTSNPN and SVGIG (reference sequence). V dropped 4 bases and J dropped 6 bases, with 12 bases sitting between them. The CDR3 spans 13 residues. CDR3: CAWNRDVAGELFF. CDR3 DNA sequence: TGTGCCTGGAACAGGGACGTCGCCGGGGAGCTGTTTTTT. The entire variable domain, with the rest obtained from reference TRBV30 and TRBJ2-2, is as follows: SQTIHQWPATLVQPVGSPLSLECTVEGTSNPNLYWYRQAAGRGLQLLFYSVGIGQISSEVPQNLSASRPQDRQFILSSKKLLLSDSGFYLCAWNRDVAGELFFGEGSRLTVL.

The chain links TRBV27 to TRBJ2-7, with D uncertain. The germline gives CDR1 MNHEY, CDR2 SMNVEV (reference sequence). This CDR3 spans 13 amino acids. Trimming removed 5 bases from V and 4 bases from J, with 12 bases in between. The CDR3 reads CASSLRDRYEQYF. DNA of the CDR3: TGTGCCAGCAGTCTTAGGGATCGGTACGAGCAGTACTTC.

The gene calls are TRBV24-1 and TRBJ1-4; no clear D. Germline-derived CDR1 and CDR2 are KGHDR and SFDVKD. The V end was cut by 2 bases, the J end by 7 bases, with 7 bases between. The CDR3 loop spans 13 amino acids. CDR3 sequence reads: CATSDSPGEKLFF. CDR3 nucleotide sequence: TGTGCCACCAGTGATTCCCCTGGTGAAAAACTGTTTTTT.

V and J are TRBV5-5 and TRBJ1-1; no clear D. This CDR3 has 13 amino acids. Trimming removed 2 bases from V and 4 bases from J, with 9 bases in between. In germline, CDR1 is SGHKS, CDR2 YYEKEE (reference sequence). In DNA form, the CDR3 reads TGTGCCAGCAGCTTTAGTATGGGCACTGAAGCTTTCTTT. This encodes CASSFSMGTEAFF.

The rearrangement uses TRBV27 and TRBJ1-1; 8 nucleotides agree with TRBD1. Germline V gene lookup returns CDR1 MNHEY and CDR2 SMNVEV (reference sequence). V lost 7 bases to trimming and J lost 5 bases; unmatched junction nucleotides: 9. This CDR3 spans 14 amino acids. The CDR3 loop reads CASKNRGMRTEAFF. The DNA of the CDR3 is TGTGCCAGCAAGAACAGGGGGATGAGAACTGAAGCTTTCTTT.

The chain links TRBV30 to TRBJ1-6; tentative D call: TRBD1 (6 bases). CDR3 length: 13 residues. From germline, CDR1 is GTSNPN and CDR2 SVGIG (reference sequence). The germline V and J ends were trimmed by 4 bases and 6 bases, with 10 bases remaining between them. CDR3 nucleotides: TGTGCCTGGACCGGACAGCTTAATTCACCCCTCCACTTT. Its protein product is CAWTGQLNSPLHF. Full variable domain (missing parts from reference TRBV30 and TRBJ1-6): SQTIHQWPATLVQPVGSPLSLECTVEGTSNPNLYWYRQAAGRGLQLLFYSVGIGQISSEVPQNLSASRPQDRQFILSSKKLLLSDSGFYLCAWTGQLNSPLHFGNGTRLTVT.

This chain connects TRBV4-1 to TRBJ2-5, with 7 bases aligning to TRBD1. Per the germline V gene, CDR1 is MGHRA and CDR2 is YSYEKL. The CDR3 is 14 amino acids. The ends lost 4 bases at V and 0 bases at J; junction bases unmatched: 2. The CDR3, as DNA: TGCGCCAGCAGCCTACAGGGGTACCAAGAGACCCAGTACTTC. It yields the protein CASSLQGYQETQYF.

The rearrangement uses TRBV3-1 and TRBJ2-7, with 7 positions matching TRBD2. The CDR3 spans 13 residues. V dropped 8 bases and J dropped 2; count of bases not matched to a gene: 6. Germline V gives CDR1 LGHDT, CDR2 YNNKEL (reference sequence). The CDR3 DNA sequence: TGTGCCAGCCACGGACGGGGGGCCTACGAGCAGTACTTC. This sequence encodes CASHGRGAYEQYF.

V is TRBV3-1 and J is TRBJ1-5; D is ambiguous. The CDR3 length is 13 residues. V lost 2 bases to trimming and J lost 4 bases, with 6 bases between them. Germline CDR1 reads LGHDT; CDR2 reads YNNKEL (reference sequence). The CDR3 sequence: CASSQSLNQPQHF. The CDR3 region has the DNA TGTGCCAGCAGCCAAAGTCTTAATCAGCCCCAGCATTTT.

The chain's CDR3 is CASSPGRNAQYF. The CDR3, as DNA: TGTGCCAGCAGCCCCGGACGAAATGCGCAGTATTTT. The chain employs TRBV7-3 and TRBJ2-3, with D uncertain. With 5 bases removed from V and 10 bases from J, the gap between germline ends came to 13 bases. CDR1 SGHTA and CDR2 FQGTGA come from the germline V gene. The CDR3 spans 12 residues.